The T cell receptor beta chain described here comes from a study of blood T cell repertoires in COVID-19. Study at large: Sites in the United States, Italy and Spain provided acute and convalescent COVID-19 samples. From T cells, B-cell-depleted T cells, or PBMCs came the material, which was cDNA or gDNA.

The CDR3 totals 15 residues. Germline V gives CDR1 SGHAT, CDR2 FQNNGV. V lost 1 base, J lost 6 bases, and 15 bases lay in between. Original analysis: Estimation of nucleated cell counts was performed using reference gene primer amplification. Method: immunoSEQ multiplex PCR; TCRdb's copy keeps in-frame clones and lacks some. V and J calls and clone size come straight from that table; D and trimming were deduced from the DNA. The data contain 270,000 or so clones, more than 75% of them singletons. The chain is built from TRBV11-2 and TRBJ1-1; D is undetermined. The TCR originated in a man aged 35 to 55 with active or convalescent COVID-19. Sequenced material: peripheral blood. The CDR3 DNA sequence: TGTGCCAGCAGCTTAGGAATTATGGCTAGCGCTGAAGCTTTCTTT. Amino acid sequence: CASSLGIMASAEAFF.